The text below deals with one T cell receptor beta chain. Its antigen is undetermined. Patients were ruled out by autoimmune disease history or systemic immunosuppression. The sample belongs to a study of OX40 agonist ivuxolimab in advanced cancers. Overall study: Treatment received earlier with anti-PD-1, anti-PD-L1 or anti-CTLA-4 agents was allowed, and 40% had some. Study observations and caveats: CD4+ and CD8+ blood T cells expanded clonally by week 6 at 0.1 to 3.0 mg/kg. CD8+ T cells were the subset that, on average, had more expanded clones than CD4+.

Sequencing used immunoSEQ multiplex PCR; TCRdb keeps in-frame clones, though not all of them. The sample includes more than 80,000 clones, about 87% seen only once; the top ten take roughly 1.6%. Germline values: CDR1 ENHRY, CDR2 SYGVKD. The CDR3 spans 13 residues. V was shortened by 3 bases and J by 5 bases, with 9 bases between the two germline ends. This clonotype was sampled from an adult with an advanced solid tumor such as melanoma, head and neck, liver or kidney cancer. The chain employs TRBV10-3 and TRBJ2-3, with TRBD1 as a possible D gene (5 bases). This specimen consisted of CD4+ or CD8+ T cells sorted from blood, obtained in a trial of the OX40 agonist ivuxolimab. The CDR3 loop is CAISDPTGDTQYF. The CDR3 bases are TGTGCCATCAGTGACCCCACAGGAGATACGCAGTATTTT.